Listed below are T cell receptor beta chains from one sample, sequenced in a study of blood T cell repertoires in COVID-19. Sequencing was performed with immunoSEQ multiplex PCR; in TCRdb, only in-frame clones are kept and a portion is missing. The sample contains some 190,000 clones, about 80% of which appear only once. The sequencing sample was made of PBMCs or T cells enriched from blood (not recorded which). These receptors were obtained from a man aged 55 to 70 who had been exposed to COVID-19. The CDR3 runs from the conserved cysteine through the conserved F or W. The D gene is left open where the match is weak. Some rows mark clone size as missing; the rest say once, few, many or name a class of expanded clone.

DNA: TGTGCCAGCAGTGAATACGCGGGGGTCACTGAAGCTTTCTTT
CDR3: CASSEYAGVTEAFF
V: TRBV2
J: TRBJ1-1
D: .
size: few

DNA: TGTGCCACCCATAGCGGGAGTACCGACGAGCAGTACTTC
CDR3: CATHSGSTDEQYF
V: TRBV6-1
J: TRBJ2-7
D: TRBD2
size: .

DNA: TGCGCCAGCAGCCCCGGCTCCTACAATGAGCAGTTCTTC
CDR3: CASSPGSYNEQFF
V: TRBV5-1
J: TRBJ2-1
D: .
size: .

DNA: TGTGCCAGCAGCCAAGCAGCGGGGGGAAGCTACGAGCAGTACTTC
CDR3: CASSQAAGGSYEQYF
V: TRBV3-1/TRBV3-2
J: TRBJ2-7
D: TRBD2
size: .

DNA: TGTGCCAGCAGTCGGACTAATACCTACGAGCAGTACTTC
CDR3: CASSRTNTYEQYF
V: TRBV12-3/TRBV12-4
J: TRBJ2-7
D: .
size: .

DNA: TGTGCCACCAGCAGAGGTGCGGTTGGAAACACCATATATTTT
CDR3: CATSRGAVGNTIYF
V: TRBV15
J: TRBJ1-3
D: .
size: .

DNA: TGTGCCAGCACCAGGGACAGGGATGTCTATGGCTACACCTTC
CDR3: CASTRDRDVYGYTF
V: TRBV27
J: TRBJ1-2
D: TRBD1
size: .

DNA: TGTGCCATCAGTGGTGCTGCCTGGACAGGGGGACAGGGCAACACTGAAGCTTTCTTT
CDR3: CAISGAAWTGGQGNTEAFF
V: TRBV10-3
J: TRBJ1-1
D: TRBD1
size: .

DNA: TGTGCCAGCAGCGTAGTGGGGGCGAACACTGAAGCTTTCTTT
CDR3: CASSVVGANTEAFF
V: TRBV9
J: TRBJ1-1
D: .
size: .

DNA: TGTGCCAGCAGTGAAGCGCGGAATGCGTACTTC
CDR3: CASSEARNAYF
V: TRBV6-1
J: TRBJ2-7
D: .
size: .

DNA: TGTGCCAGCAGAGGCGAGCCCCGACAGGCGGGCGAGCAGTACTTC
CDR3: CASRGEPRQAGEQYF
V: TRBV2
J: TRBJ2-7
D: .
size: .

DNA: TGTGCCAGCAGCGGGGGACTAGCGGACCAGTACAATGAGCAGTTCTTC
CDR3: CASSGGLADQYNEQFF
V: TRBV5-4
J: TRBJ2-1
D: TRBD2
size: .

DNA: TGCGCCAGCAGCCGGACAGGGGGGCTTAATCAGCCCCAGCATTTT
CDR3: CASSRTGGLNQPQHF
V: TRBV5-1
J: TRBJ1-5
D: TRBD1
size: .

DNA: TGTGCCACCAGCAAAGAATATATCTACGAGCAGTACTTC
CDR3: CATSKEYIYEQYF
V: TRBV15
J: TRBJ2-7
D: .
size: few

DNA: TGTGCCAGCAGCAGACAGGGCCGGGAGCTGTTTTTT
CDR3: CASSRQGRELFF
V: TRBV7-8
J: TRBJ2-2
D: TRBD1
size: .

DNA: TGTGCCACCCTCGGGAGGGGATACAATGAGCAGTTCTTC
CDR3: CATLGRGYNEQFF
V: TRBV12-3/TRBV12-4
J: TRBJ2-1
D: TRBD2
size: once

DNA: TGCGCCAGCAGTGAATCGGGGGGAGAGACCCAGTACTTC
CDR3: CASSESGGETQYF
V: TRBV10-1
J: TRBJ2-5
D: TRBD2
size: .

DNA: TGTGCCAGCAGCGATTCCGGGACAAAAAACTACGAGCAGTACTTC
CDR3: CASSDSGTKNYEQYF
V: TRBV7-2
J: TRBJ2-7
D: .
size: .

DNA: TGTGCCTTGCAGCACGACCTAGGAGTAAGTCATGAGCAGTTCTTC
CDR3: CALQHDLGVSHEQFF
V: TRBV30
J: TRBJ2-1
D: .
size: .

DNA: TGTGCCACCCAACTAGCGGGAGGGCCATACGAGCAGTACTTC
CDR3: CATQLAGGPYEQYF
V: TRBV6-5
J: TRBJ2-7
D: TRBD2
size: few

DNA: TGTGCCAGCAGCTTAGACCCCTCTAGCGGGATGAAAGATACGCAGTATTTT
CDR3: CASSLDPSSGMKDTQYF
V: TRBV11-2
J: TRBJ2-3
D: TRBD2
size: .

DNA: TGTGCCAGCAGTTCCAATCAGGGGTACGAGCAGTACTTC
CDR3: CASSSNQGYEQYF
V: TRBV28
J: TRBJ2-7
D: .
size: .

DNA: TGTGCCAGCAGCTCCCTCGTCCGGGGAAGCACAGATACGCAGTATTTT
CDR3: CASSSLVRGSTDTQYF
V: TRBV11-3
J: TRBJ2-3
D: .
size: .

DNA: TGTGCCAGCAGTTACTCGGCGACAGGGGGCGCCCAGCAGTACTTC
CDR3: CASSYSATGGAQQYF
V: TRBV6-2/TRBV6-3
J: TRBJ2-7
D: TRBD1
size: .

DNA: TGTGCCAGCAGGGGACTAGCGGGAGGGCGAAGCTCCTACGAGCAGTACTTC
CDR3: CASRGLAGGRSSYEQYF
V: TRBV11-2
J: TRBJ2-7
D: TRBD2
size: .

DNA: TGTGCCAGCAGTGTCACAGGGCTGGTGGACACAACTAATGAAAAACTGTTTTTT
CDR3: CASSVTGLVDTTNEKLFF
V: TRBV2
J: TRBJ1-4
D: .
size: once

DNA: TGTGCCAGCAGCTTGACTAGCGGGGGGGTCTGGACCCAGTACTTC
CDR3: CASSLTSGGVWTQYF
V: TRBV7-2
J: TRBJ2-5
D: TRBD2
size: .

DNA: TGTGCCAGCAGTTACCTAGCGGCGCCGGGCGAGCAGTACTTC
CDR3: CASSYLAAPGEQYF
V: TRBV6-5
J: TRBJ2-7
D: TRBD2
size: .

DNA: TGTGCCAGCAGCCAAGATAGGGGGACAGGGAACTACGAGCAGTACTTC
CDR3: CASSQDRGTGNYEQYF
V: TRBV14
J: TRBJ2-7
D: TRBD1
size: .

DNA: TGTGCCAGTGAGAGGAAATTCTACAATGAGCAGTTCTTC
CDR3: CASERKFYNEQFF
V: TRBV28
J: TRBJ2-1
D: .
size: .

DNA: TGTGCCAGCAGTCGATCCGGCCAGGGCGACTATGGCTACACCTTC
CDR3: CASSRSGQGDYGYTF
V: TRBV28
J: TRBJ1-2
D: .
size: .

DNA: TGTGCCAGTATTCAAGGGGGCCGGTTCGGAAAACTGTTTTTT
CDR3: CASIQGGRFGKLFF
V: TRBV19
J: TRBJ1-4
D: TRBD1
size: .

DNA: TGTGCCACCAGTGACCCCGGGACTAGCGGTCGGGAGACCCAGTACTTC
CDR3: CATSDPGTSGRETQYF
V: TRBV24-1
J: TRBJ2-5
D: TRBD2
size: .

DNA: TGTGCCAGCAGCCGCACCGGGACAGCCAATGAGCAGTTCTTC
CDR3: CASSRTGTANEQFF
V: TRBV3-1/TRBV3-2
J: TRBJ2-1
D: TRBD1
size: .

DNA: TGTGCCAGCTCACCAGGACAGGCCAATCAGCCCCAGCATTTT
CDR3: CASSPGQANQPQHF
V: TRBV18
J: TRBJ1-5
D: TRBD1
size: .

DNA: TGTGCCAGCACCCGACCCGGATTAGCGACCCAGTACTTC
CDR3: CASTRPGLATQYF
V: TRBV27
J: TRBJ2-5
D: .
size: few

DNA: TGTGCCAGCTCACCAGGGACAGGGGACACAGATACGCAGTATTTT
CDR3: CASSPGTGDTDTQYF
V: TRBV18
J: TRBJ2-3
D: TRBD1
size: .

DNA: TGTGCCAGCCACCTTAGTCGGGGCAATCAGCCCCAGCATTTT
CDR3: CASHLSRGNQPQHF
V: TRBV2
J: TRBJ1-5
D: .
size: .

DNA: TGTGCCAGCAGCAATGAGTCCCGCGTTGAAGCTTTCTTT
CDR3: CASSNESRVEAFF
V: TRBV21-1
J: TRBJ1-1
D: .
size: few

DNA: TGTGCCAGCAGCGTAGTGGTAGATTCACCCCTCCACTTT
CDR3: CASSVVVDSPLHF
V: TRBV9
J: TRBJ1-6
D: .
size: .

DNA: TGTGCCAGCAGAGCGGATACCCAAGAGACCCAGTACTTC
CDR3: CASRADTQETQYF
V: TRBV12-3/TRBV12-4
J: TRBJ2-5
D: .
size: .

DNA: TGCGCCAGCAGTGATGGGTCTGGGACAGGGGGCTTCTACGAGCAGTACTTC
CDR3: CASSDGSGTGGFYEQYF
V: TRBV10-2
J: TRBJ2-7
D: TRBD1
size: few

DNA: TGTGCCAGCTCACCGCTCTCAACCGACTCCCCCAATTCACCCCTCCACTTT
CDR3: CASSPLSTDSPNSPLHF
V: TRBV18
J: TRBJ1-6
D: .
size: .

DNA: TGTGCCAGCAGCGCTGGGTTCGGGGACACTAGGCCGCAGTACTTC
CDR3: CASSAGFGDTRPQYF
V: TRBV11-3
J: TRBJ2-7
D: .
size: few

DNA: TGTGCCAGCAGCTTAGCGCCGGGACAGGCCTACGAGCAGTACTTC
CDR3: CASSLAPGQAYEQYF
V: TRBV7-2
J: TRBJ2-7
D: TRBD1
size: once

DNA: TGTGCCTGGAGGGACAGGGGGCTCGGTCAGCCCCAGCATTTT
CDR3: CAWRDRGLGQPQHF
V: TRBV30
J: TRBJ1-5
D: TRBD1
size: .

DNA: TGTGCCAGCAAAGACAGGGGGGCCGAGCAGTACTTC
CDR3: CASKDRGAEQYF
V: TRBV27
J: TRBJ2-7
D: TRBD1
size: .

DNA: TGTGCCAGCAGTTACAAGACAGTCTCCTACGAGCAGTACTTC
CDR3: CASSYKTVSYEQYF
V: TRBV6-5
J: TRBJ2-7
D: .
size: .

DNA: TGTGCCAGCAGCTTAACCCCACCTAGCGGGAGGGCCGCAGATACGCAGTATTTT
CDR3: CASSLTPPSGRAADTQYF
V: TRBV11-2
J: TRBJ2-3
D: TRBD2
size: .

DNA: TGCAGCGTTGATGGCGGTGGGTGGACAGGGACCACTTACACCTTC
CDR3: CSVDGGGWTGTTYTF
V: TRBV29-1
J: TRBJ1-2
D: TRBD1
size: .

DNA: TGCAGCGTCCAGAAAAACAGGCGTGCGAGTGACGAGCAGTACTTC
CDR3: CSVQKNRRASDEQYF
V: TRBV29-1
J: TRBJ2-7
D: .
size: few

DNA: TGTGCCAGCTCACCATCAGGACTAGCGGGAGGGTCCAACACCGGGGAGCTGTTTTTT
CDR3: CASSPSGLAGGSNTGELFF
V: TRBV18
J: TRBJ2-2
D: TRBD2
size: .

DNA: TGTGCCAGCAGACGTAGCGGGACTAGCACAGATACGCAGTATTTT
CDR3: CASRRSGTSTDTQYF
V: TRBV3-1/TRBV3-2
J: TRBJ2-3
D: TRBD2
size: .

DNA: TGTGCCAGCAGCTTAGCCAGGGCAGGGAAGGGCGAGCAGTACTTC
CDR3: CASSLARAGKGEQYF
V: TRBV7-9
J: TRBJ2-7
D: .
size: .

DNA: TGTGCCTGGAGTACGACTAGCGGGAGAGGTCGAGAGACCCAGTACTTC
CDR3: CAWSTTSGRGRETQYF
V: TRBV30
J: TRBJ2-5
D: TRBD2
size: once

DNA: TGTGCCAGCAGAACTAGGGGGACTAGCGGGAGGGGCAATGAGCAGTTCTTC
CDR3: CASRTRGTSGRGNEQFF
V: TRBV27
J: TRBJ2-1
D: TRBD2
size: .

DNA: TGTGCCACCAGTGATTATGGGACTAGCGGGAAGAATGAGCAGTTCTTC
CDR3: CATSDYGTSGKNEQFF
V: TRBV24-1
J: TRBJ2-1
D: TRBD2
size: .